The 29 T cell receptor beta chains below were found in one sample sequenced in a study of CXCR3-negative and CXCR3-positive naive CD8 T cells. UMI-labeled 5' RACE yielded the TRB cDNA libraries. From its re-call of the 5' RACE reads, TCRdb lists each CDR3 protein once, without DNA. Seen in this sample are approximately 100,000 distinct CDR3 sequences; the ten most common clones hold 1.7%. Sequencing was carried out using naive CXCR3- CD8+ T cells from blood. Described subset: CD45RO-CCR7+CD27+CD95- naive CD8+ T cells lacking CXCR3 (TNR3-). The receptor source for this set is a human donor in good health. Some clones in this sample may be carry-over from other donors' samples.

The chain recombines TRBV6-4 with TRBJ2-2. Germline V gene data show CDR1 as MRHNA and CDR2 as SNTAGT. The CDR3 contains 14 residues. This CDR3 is CASSERTDTGELFF.

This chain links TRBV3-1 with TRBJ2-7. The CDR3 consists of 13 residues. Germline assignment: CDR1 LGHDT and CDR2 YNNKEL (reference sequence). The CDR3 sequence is CASSQVEPAEQYF.

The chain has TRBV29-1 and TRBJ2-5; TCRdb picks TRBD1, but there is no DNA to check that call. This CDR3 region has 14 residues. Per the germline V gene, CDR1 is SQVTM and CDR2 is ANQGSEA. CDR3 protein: CSVEEKGRGETQYF.

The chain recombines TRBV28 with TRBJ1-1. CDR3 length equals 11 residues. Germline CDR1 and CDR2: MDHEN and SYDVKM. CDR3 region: CASSFSTEAFF. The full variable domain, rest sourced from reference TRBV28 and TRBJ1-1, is DVKVTQSSRYLVKRTGEKVFLECVQDMDHENMFWYRQDPGLGLRLIYFSYDVKMKEKGDIPEGYSVSREKKERFSLILESASTNQTSMYLCASSFSTEAFFGQGTRLTVV.

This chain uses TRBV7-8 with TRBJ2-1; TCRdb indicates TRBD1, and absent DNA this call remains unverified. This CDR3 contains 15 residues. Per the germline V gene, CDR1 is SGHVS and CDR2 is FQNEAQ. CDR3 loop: CASSPRTGGNNEQFF.

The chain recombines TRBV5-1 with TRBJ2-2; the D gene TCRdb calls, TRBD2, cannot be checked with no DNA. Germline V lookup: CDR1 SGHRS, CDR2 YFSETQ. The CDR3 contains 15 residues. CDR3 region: CASSEGLVWTGELFF. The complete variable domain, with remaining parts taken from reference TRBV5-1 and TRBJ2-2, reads KAGVTQTPRYLIKTRGQQVTLSCSPISGHRSVSWYQQTPGQGLQFLFEYFSETQRNKGNFPGRFSGRQFSNSRSEMNVSTLELGDSALYLCASSEGLVWTGELFFGEGSRLTVL.

CDR3 in amino acids: CSVVTIPGYEQYF. V gene TRBV29-1 combines with J gene TRBJ2-7. CDR1 SQVTM and CDR2 ANQGSEA come from the germline V gene. CDR3 size: 13 residues.

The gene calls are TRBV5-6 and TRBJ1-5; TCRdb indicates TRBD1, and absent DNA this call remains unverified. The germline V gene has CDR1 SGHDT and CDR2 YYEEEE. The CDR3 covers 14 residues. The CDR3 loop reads CASSPGQANQPQHF.

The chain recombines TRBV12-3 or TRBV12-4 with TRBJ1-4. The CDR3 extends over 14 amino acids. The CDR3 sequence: CASTHDKNNEKLFF.

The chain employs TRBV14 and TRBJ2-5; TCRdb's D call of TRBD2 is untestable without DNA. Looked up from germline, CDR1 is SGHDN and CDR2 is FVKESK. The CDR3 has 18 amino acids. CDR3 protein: CASSPARRTSGYQETQYF.

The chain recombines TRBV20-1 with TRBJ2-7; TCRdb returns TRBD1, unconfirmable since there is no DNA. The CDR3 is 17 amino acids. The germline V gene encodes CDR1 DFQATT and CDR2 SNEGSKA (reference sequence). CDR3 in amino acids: CSARALLGTGMPYEQYF.

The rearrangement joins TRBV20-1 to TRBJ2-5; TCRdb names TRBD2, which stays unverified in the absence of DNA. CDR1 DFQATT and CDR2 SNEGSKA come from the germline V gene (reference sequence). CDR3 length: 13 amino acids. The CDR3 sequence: CSARDYSQETQYF.

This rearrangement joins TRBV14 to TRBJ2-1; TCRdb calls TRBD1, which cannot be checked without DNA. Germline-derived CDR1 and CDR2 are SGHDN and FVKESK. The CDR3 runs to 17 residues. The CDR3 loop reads CASSRLDGTGGYNEQFF. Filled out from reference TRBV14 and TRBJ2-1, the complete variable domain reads EAGVTQFPSHSVIEKGQTVTLRCDPISGHDNLYWYRRVMGKEIKFLLHFVKESKQDESGMPNNRFLAERTGGTYSTLKVQPAELEDSGVYFCASSRLDGTGGYNEQFFGPGTRLTVL.

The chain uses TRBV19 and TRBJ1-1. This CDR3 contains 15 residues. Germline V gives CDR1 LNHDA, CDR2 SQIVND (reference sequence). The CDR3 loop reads CASSGTAGMNTEAFF.

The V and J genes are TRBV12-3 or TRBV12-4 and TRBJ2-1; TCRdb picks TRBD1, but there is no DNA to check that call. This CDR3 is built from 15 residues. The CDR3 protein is CASSLRDRGYNEQFF.

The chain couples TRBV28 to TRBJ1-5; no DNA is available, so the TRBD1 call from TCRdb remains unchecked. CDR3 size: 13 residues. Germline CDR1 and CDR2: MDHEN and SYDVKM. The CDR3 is CASSRGRGQPQHF.

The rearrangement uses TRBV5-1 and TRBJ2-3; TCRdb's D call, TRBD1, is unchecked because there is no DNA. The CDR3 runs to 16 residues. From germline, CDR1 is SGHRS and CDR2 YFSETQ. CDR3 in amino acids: CASRRTGGAATDTQYF.

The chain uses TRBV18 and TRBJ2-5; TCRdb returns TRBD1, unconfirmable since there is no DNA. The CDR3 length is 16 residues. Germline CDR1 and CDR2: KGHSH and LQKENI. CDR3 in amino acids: CASSPTPRELGETQYF.

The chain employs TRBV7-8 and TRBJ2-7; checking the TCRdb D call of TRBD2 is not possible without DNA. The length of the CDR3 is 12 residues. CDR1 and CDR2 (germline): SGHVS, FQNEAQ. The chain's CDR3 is CASSKRDYEQYF.

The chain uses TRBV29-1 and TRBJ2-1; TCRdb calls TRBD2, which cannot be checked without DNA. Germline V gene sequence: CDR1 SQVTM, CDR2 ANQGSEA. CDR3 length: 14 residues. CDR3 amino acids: CSVDGGGADNEQFF.

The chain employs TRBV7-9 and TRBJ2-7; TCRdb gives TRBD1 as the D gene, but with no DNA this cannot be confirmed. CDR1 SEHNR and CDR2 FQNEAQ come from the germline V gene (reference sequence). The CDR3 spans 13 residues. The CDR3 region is CASSFRDGYEQYF.

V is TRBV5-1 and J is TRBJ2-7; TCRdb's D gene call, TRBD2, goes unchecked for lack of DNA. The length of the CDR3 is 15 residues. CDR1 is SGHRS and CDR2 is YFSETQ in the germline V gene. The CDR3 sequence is CASSTGLAGAYEQYF.

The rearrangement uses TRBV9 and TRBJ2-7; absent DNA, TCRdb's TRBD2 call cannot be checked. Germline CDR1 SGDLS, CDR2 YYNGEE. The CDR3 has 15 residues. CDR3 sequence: CASSPHTSFSYEQYF.

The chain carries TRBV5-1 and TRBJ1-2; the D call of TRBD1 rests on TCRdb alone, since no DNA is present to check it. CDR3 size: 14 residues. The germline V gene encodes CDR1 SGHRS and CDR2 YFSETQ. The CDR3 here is CASSVQGTNYGYTF.

The CDR3 is CAIRGGGQETQYF. The rearrangement uses TRBV10-3 and TRBJ2-5; there is no DNA to check the TCRdb D call of TRBD1. Germline V gives CDR1 ENHRY, CDR2 SYGVKD. The CDR3 sequence is 13 residues long.

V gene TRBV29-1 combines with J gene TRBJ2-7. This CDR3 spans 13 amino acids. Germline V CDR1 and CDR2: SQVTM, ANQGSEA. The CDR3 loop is CSVKSMSAYEQYF.

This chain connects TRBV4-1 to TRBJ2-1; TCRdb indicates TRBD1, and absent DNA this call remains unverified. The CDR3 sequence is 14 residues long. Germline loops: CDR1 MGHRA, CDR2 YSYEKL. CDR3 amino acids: CASSRQGYYNEQFF.

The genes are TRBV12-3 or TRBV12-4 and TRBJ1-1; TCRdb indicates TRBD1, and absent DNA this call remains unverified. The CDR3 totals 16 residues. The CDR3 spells CASSPSEGQMNTEAFF.

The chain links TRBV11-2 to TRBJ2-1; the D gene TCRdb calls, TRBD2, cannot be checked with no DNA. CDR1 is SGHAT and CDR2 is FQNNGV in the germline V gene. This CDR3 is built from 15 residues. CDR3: CASSDLAGGYNEQFF.